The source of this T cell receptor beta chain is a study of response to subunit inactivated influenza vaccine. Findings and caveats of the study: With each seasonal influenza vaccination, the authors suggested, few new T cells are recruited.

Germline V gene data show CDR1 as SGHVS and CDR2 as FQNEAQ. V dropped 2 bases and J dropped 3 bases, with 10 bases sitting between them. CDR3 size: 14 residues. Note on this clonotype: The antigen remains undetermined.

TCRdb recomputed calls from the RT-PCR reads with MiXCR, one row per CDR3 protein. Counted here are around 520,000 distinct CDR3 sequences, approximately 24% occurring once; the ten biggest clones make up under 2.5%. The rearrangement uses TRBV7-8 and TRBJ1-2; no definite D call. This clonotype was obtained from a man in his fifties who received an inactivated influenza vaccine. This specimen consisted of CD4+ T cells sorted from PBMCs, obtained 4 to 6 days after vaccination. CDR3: CASSLPGWDYGYTF. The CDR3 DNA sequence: TGTGCCAGCAGCTTACCGGGGTGGGACTATGGCTACACCTTC.